This T cell receptor (beta chain) was captured by sequencing in a study of shared clonotypes between healthy human individuals. TCRdb's copy holds only in-frame clones and misses some; the assay was immunoSEQ multiplex PCR. The repertoire holds over a million clones, with roughly 74% as singletons. The CDR3 loop spans 15 amino acids. Germline V CDR1 and CDR2: SGDLS, YYNGEE. V was shortened by 2 bases and J by 0 bases, with 11 bases between the two germline ends. The sequenced material came from memory CD4+ T cells from PBMCs. Subset in this sample: CD45RA-negative fraction. This clonotype originated in a man younger than 30 in good health. Some clones in this sample may be carry-over from other donors' samples. The chain combines TRBV9 with TRBJ1-1; tentative D call: TRBD1 (6 bases). CDR3 coding DNA: TGTGCCAGCAGCGTCGAACAGGGCCTGAACACTGAAGCTTTCTTT. Encoded protein: CASSVEQGLNTEAFF.